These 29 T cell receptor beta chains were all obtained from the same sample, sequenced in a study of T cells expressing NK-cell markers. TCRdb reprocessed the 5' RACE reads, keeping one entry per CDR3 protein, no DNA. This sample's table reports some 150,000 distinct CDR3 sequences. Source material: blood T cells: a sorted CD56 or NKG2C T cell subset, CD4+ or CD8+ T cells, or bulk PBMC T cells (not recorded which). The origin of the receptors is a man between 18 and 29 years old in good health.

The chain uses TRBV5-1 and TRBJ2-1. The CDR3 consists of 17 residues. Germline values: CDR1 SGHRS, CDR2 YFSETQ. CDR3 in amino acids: CASSLGGLGGPYNEQFF.

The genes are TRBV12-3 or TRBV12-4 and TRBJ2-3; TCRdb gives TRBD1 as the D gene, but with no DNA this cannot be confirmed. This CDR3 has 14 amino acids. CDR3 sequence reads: CASRAQGARDTQYF.

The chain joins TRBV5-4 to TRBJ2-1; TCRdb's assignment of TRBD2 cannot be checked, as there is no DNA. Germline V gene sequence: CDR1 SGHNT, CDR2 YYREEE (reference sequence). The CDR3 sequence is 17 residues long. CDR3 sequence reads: CASSLGSGRAFSNEQFF.

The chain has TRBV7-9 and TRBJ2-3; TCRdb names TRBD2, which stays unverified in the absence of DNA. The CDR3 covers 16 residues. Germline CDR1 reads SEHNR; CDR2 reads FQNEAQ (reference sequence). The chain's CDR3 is CASSFLAGTSTDTQYF.

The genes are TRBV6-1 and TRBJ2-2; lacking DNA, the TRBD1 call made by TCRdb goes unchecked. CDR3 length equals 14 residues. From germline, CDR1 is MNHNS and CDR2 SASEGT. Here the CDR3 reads CASFTGAGTGELFF.

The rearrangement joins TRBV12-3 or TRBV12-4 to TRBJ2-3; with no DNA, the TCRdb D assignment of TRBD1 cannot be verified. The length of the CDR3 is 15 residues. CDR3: CASSSPGLAEDTQYF.

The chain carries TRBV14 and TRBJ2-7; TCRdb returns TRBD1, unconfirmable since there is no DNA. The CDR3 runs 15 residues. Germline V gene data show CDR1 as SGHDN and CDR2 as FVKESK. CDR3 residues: CASSQGGAPVYEQYF.

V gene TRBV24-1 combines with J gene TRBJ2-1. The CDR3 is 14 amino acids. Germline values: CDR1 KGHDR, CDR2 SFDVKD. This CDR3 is CATSDFWGYNEQFF.

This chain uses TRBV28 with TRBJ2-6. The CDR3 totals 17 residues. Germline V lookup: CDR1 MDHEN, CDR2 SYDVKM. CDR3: CASRQSNRASGANVLTF.

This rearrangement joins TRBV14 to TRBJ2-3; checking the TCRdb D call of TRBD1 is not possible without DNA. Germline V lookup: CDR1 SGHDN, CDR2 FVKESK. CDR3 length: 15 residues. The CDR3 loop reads CASSGTVLVTDTQYF.

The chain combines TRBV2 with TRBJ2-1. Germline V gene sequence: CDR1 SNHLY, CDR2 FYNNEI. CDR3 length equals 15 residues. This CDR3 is CASSDKGNSYNEQFF.

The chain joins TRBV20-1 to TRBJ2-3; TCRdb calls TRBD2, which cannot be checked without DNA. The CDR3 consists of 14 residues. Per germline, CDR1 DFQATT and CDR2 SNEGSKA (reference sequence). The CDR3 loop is CSAGTSESTDTQYF.

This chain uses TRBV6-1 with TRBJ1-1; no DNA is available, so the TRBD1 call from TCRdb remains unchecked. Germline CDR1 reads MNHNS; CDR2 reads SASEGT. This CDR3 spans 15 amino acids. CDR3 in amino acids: CASRETGHMNTEAFF.

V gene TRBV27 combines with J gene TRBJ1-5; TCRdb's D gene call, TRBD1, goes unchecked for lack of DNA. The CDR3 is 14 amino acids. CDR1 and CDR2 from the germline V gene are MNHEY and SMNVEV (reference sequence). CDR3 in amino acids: CASSLGDEGRPQHF.

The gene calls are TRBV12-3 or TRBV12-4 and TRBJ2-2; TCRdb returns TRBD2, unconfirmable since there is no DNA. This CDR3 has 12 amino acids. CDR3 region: CASSSTSWELFF.

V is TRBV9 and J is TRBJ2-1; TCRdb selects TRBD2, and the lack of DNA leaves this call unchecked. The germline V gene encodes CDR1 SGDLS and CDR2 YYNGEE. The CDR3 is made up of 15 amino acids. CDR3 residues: CASSPSGNRYNEQFF.

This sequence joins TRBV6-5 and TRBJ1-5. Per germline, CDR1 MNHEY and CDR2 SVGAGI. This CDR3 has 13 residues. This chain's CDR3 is CASSSASYQPQHF.

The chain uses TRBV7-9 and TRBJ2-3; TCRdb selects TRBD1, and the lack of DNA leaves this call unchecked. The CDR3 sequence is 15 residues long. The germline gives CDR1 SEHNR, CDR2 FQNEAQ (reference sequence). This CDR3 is CASSSPGSGTDTQYF.

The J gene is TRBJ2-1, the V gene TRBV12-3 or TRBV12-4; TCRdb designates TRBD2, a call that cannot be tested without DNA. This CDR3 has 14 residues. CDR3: CASGLAGGNNEQFF.

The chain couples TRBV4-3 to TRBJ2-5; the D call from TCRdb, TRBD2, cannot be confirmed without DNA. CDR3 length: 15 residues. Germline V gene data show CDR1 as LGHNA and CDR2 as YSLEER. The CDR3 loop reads CASSQGFGSGGTQYF.

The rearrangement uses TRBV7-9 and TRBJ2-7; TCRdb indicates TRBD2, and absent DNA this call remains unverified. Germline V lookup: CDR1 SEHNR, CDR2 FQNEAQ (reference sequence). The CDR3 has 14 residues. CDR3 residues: CASSQPGPAYEQYF.

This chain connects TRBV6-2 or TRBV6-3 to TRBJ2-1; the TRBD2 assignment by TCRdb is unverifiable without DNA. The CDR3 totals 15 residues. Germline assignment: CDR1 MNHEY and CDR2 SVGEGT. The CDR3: CASRSGTSRGNEQFF.

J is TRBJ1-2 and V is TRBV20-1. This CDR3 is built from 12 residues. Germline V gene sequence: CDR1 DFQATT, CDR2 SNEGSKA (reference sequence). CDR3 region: CSARSGSDGYTF.

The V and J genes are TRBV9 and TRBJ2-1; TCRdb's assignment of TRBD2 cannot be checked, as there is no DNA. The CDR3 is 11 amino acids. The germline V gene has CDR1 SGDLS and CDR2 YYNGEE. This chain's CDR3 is CASSSGLLQFF.

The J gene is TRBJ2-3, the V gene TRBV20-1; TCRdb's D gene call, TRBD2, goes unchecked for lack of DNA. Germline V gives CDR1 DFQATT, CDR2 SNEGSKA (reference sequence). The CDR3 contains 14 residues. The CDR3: CRPDMRGRSDTQYF.

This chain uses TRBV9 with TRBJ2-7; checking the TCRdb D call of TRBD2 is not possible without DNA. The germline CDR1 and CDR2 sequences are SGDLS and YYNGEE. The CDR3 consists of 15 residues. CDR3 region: CASSAGLAGEGEQYF.

Here the CDR3 reads CASSFSVRRDTGTEAFF. The chain is built from TRBV7-6 and TRBJ1-1; TCRdb reports TRBD1, a call that lacks DNA to check it against. Per the germline V gene, CDR1 is SGHVS and CDR2 is FNYEAQ. The CDR3 contains 17 residues.

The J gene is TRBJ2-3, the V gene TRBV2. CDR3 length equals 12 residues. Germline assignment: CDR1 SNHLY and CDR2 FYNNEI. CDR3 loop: CASAMELDTQYF.

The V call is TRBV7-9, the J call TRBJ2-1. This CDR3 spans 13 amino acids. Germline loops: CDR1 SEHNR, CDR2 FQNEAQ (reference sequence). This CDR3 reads CASRKSEYNEQFF.